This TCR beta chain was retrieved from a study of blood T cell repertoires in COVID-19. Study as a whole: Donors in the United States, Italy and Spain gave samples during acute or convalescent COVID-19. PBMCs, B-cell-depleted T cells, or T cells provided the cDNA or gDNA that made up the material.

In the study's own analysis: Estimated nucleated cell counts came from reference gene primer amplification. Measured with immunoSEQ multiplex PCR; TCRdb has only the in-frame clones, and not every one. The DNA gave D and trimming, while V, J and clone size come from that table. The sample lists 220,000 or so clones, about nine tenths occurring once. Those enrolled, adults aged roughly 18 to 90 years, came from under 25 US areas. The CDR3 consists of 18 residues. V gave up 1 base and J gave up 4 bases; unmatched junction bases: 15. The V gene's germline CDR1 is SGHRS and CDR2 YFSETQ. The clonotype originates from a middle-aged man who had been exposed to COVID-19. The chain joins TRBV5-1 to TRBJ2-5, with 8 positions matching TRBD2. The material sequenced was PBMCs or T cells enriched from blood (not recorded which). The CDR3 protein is CASSLTITGTRLVETQYF. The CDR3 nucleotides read TGCGCCAGCAGCTTGACGATAACTGGGACTAGGCTCGTAGAGACCCAGTACTTC.